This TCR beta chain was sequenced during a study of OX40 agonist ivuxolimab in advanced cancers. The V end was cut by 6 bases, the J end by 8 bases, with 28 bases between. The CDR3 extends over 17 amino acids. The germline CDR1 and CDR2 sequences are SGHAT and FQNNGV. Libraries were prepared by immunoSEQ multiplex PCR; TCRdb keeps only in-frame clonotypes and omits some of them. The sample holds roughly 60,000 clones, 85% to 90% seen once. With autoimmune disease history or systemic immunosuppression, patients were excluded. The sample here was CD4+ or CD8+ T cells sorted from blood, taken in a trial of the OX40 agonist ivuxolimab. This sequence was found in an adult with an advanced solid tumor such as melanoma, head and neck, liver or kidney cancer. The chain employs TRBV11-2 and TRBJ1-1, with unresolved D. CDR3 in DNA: TGTGCCAGCAGAAGCCTCCGGGCCCCTGTACAAGTCCTCGAAGCTTTCTTT. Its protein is CASRSLRAPVQVLEAFF.